What follows are 21 T cell receptor beta chains derived from one specimen sequenced in a study of cytotoxic CD8 clonotypes in ibrutinib-treated CLL. Method: immunoSEQ multiplex PCR; TCRdb's copy keeps in-frame clones and lacks some. The sample contains approximately 42,000 clones, 60% to 75% of which appear only once. The sample here was PBMCs, taken after 12 months of ibrutinib treatment. The receptors come from a human donor with chronic lymphocytic leukemia.

The chain employs TRBV11-2 and TRBJ2-5; tentatively, D is TRBD1 or TRBD2 (5 bases each). Trimming took off 1 base at V and 5 bases at J, with 8 bases between the two ends. Germline-derived CDR1 and CDR2 are SGHAT and FQNNGV. The CDR3 is 13 amino acids. CDR3 amino acids: CASSLGGAETQYF. CDR3 DNA: TGTGCCAGCAGCTTAGGAGGGGCCGAGACCCAGTACTTC.

CDR3 nucleotide sequence: TGTGCCAGCAGCCATAATACAGGGCCCCGTTTGTATTTT. This encodes CASSHNTGPRLYF. The chain has TRBV7-9 and TRBJ2-3; tentative D call: TRBD1 (6 bases). Trimming cost V 5 bases and J 14 bases, with 20 bases left between them. The CDR3 is made up of 13 amino acids. CDR1 is SEHNR, CDR2 FQNEAQ, per germline (reference sequence).

The rearrangement links TRBV5-8 to TRBJ2-3, with TRBD2 matching over 11 bases. This CDR3 has 16 amino acids. Germline values: CDR1 SGHTS, CDR2 YDEGEE. V shed 4 bases and J 6 bases; nucleotides not matched to a gene: 10. Here the CDR3 DNA reads TGTGCCAGCAGCCCTTTAGCGGGAGGGCCCCTTGATACGCAGTATTTT. The encoded protein is CASSPLAGGPLDTQYF.

Only a few counts were recorded for this clone. The chain combines TRBV5-1 with TRBJ1-2; 7 nucleotides line up with TRBD1. J was trimmed by 6 bases and V by 6 bases; bases with no gene match: 11. Germline CDR1 and CDR2: SGHRS and YFSETQ. The CDR3 is made up of 14 amino acids. This CDR3 reads CASNTLTGEDGYTF. The CDR3, as DNA: TGCGCCAGCAATACACTAACAGGGGAAGATGGCTACACCTTC.

The CDR3 DNA sequence: TGTGCCAGCAGTTTATCCGCCGGGCTGCTGGATACGCAGTATTTT. Encoded protein: CASSLSAGLLDTQYF. The chain carries TRBV27 and TRBJ2-3, with D unclear. Looked up from germline, CDR1 is MNHEY and CDR2 is SMNVEV (reference sequence). The V end lost 0 bases, the J end lost 6 bases, and 13 bases lay between the germline ends. The CDR3 is made up of 15 amino acids.

The chain uses TRBV19 and TRBJ1-5; a weak D match, TRBD1 (5 bases). Germline CDR1 and CDR2: LNHDA and SQIVND (reference sequence). V lost 5 bases and J lost 7, with 15 bases in between. The CDR3 runs 14 residues. DNA for the CDR3: TGTGCCAGTAGTGCGGGACTGGCAAACCAGCCCCAGCATTTT. Its protein product is CASSAGLANQPQHF.

The chain recombines TRBV14 with TRBJ1-1; D remains ambiguous. The germline V gene has CDR1 SGHDN and CDR2 FVKESK. This CDR3 has 15 residues. V lost 0 bases, J lost 3 bases, and 11 bases lay in between. The CDR3 sequence: CASSQDLPRYTEAFF. CDR3 nucleotide sequence: TGTGCCAGCAGCCAAGATCTGCCTCGGTACACTGAAGCTTTCTTT.

This chain joins TRBV7-9 and TRBJ1-5; D not resolved. The length of the CDR3 is 13 residues. The germline V gene has CDR1 SEHNR and CDR2 FQNEAQ (reference sequence). Trimming removed 5 bases from V and 0 bases from J, with 5 bases in between. The CDR3 coding sequence is TGTGCCAGCAGCATGGGTAGCAATCAGCCCCAGCATTTT. Translation gives CASSMGSNQPQHF.

This clone has just one count. This rearrangement joins TRBV19 to TRBJ1-5, with 8 positions matching TRBD1. Per the germline V gene, CDR1 is LNHDA and CDR2 is SQIVND (reference sequence). The CDR3 covers 14 residues. Losses at the gene ends were 5 bases for V and 8 bases for J; bases not matched to a gene: 8. DNA of the CDR3: TGTGCCAGTAGTGAAGGACAGGGCATTGAGCCCCAGCATTTT. As protein: CASSEGQGIEPQHF.

The rearrangement uses TRBV30 and TRBJ2-5, with 7 bases that match TRBD1. V dropped 1 base and J dropped 2; count of bases not matched to a gene: 4. Germline CDR1 and CDR2: GTSNPN and SVGIG (reference sequence). The CDR3 contains 14 residues. The CDR3 is CAWSEGARQETQYF. The CDR3 DNA reads as TGTGCCTGGAGTGAGGGGGCGCGACAAGAGACCCAGTACTTC.

This sequence joins TRBV19 and TRBJ1-5; D unclear. The CDR3 runs 15 residues. V was cut by 3 bases and J by 0 bases, with 9 bases left in between. Germline values: CDR1 LNHDA, CDR2 SQIVND (reference sequence). The CDR3 reads CASSINSDSNQPQHF. As DNA, the CDR3 is TGTGCCAGTAGTATTAACAGCGATAGCAATCAGCCCCAGCATTTT.

The chain's CDR3 is CASGIAGTSGRDTQYF. The CDR3 bases are TGTGCTAGTGGAATCGCCGGGACTAGCGGGAGGGATACGCAGTATTTT. The V call is TRBV12-5, the J call TRBJ2-3; the match to TRBD2 covers 15 bases. Germline CDR1 LGHNT, CDR2 FRNRAP. The CDR3 is made up of 16 amino acids. Losses at the gene ends were 6 bases for V and 6 bases for J; bases not matched to a gene: 7.

Written as DNA, the CDR3 is TGTGCCAGCAGCCAACTTGCGGGAGTCCGGGAGACCCAGTACTTC. Translation: CASSQLAGVRETQYF. The gene calls are TRBV27 and TRBJ2-5; 7 positions match TRBD2. The germline gives CDR1 MNHEY, CDR2 SMNVEV (reference sequence). The ends lost 6 bases at V and 5 bases at J; junction bases unmatched: 12. The CDR3 consists of 15 residues.

The V call is TRBV5-3, the J call TRBJ2-7, with 13 nucleotides matching TRBD2. TRBV5-3 is sorted into the ORF group, with uncertain function. The CDR3 runs to 18 residues. With 4 bases clipped from V and 7 bases from J, the junction kept 17 bases outside the gene matches. The DNA of the CDR3 is TGTGCCAGAAGCAACCAACTTTCTACTAGCGGGAGGGCCTGGGAGCAGTACTTC. This translates into CARSNQLSTSGRAWEQYF.

The V gene is TRBV5-6, the J gene TRBJ1-2, with D perhaps TRBD1 (5 bases). Per the germline V gene, CDR1 is SGHDT and CDR2 is YYEEEE. The length of the CDR3 is 14 residues. V was clipped by 5 bases and J by 4 bases, with 15 bases between them. CDR3: CASRSLGGFYGYTF. The DNA for the CDR3 is TGTGCCAGCAGAAGCTTGGGGGGATTCTATGGCTACACCTTC.

The chain recombines TRBV7-2 with TRBJ1-2; D is perhaps TRBD1 (5 bases). Trimming removed 1 base from V and 8 bases from J, with 11 bases in between. CDR1 and CDR2 from the germline V gene are SGHTA and FQGNSA. The CDR3 runs 13 residues. Here the CDR3 reads CASSLGQGGGYTF. Here the CDR3 DNA reads TGTGCCAGCAGCTTAGGGCAGGGAGGAGGCTACACCTTC.

V and J are TRBV5-1 and TRBJ1-1; 8 nucleotides match TRBD1. V lost 3 bases, J lost 4 bases, and 8 bases stayed unmatched. The CDR3 runs 15 residues. Per germline, CDR1 SGHRS and CDR2 YFSETQ. DNA of the CDR3: TGCGCCAGCAGCTCCCGGACAGGGAGGTCCACTGAAGCTTTCTTT. Translation gives CASSSRTGRSTEAFF.

This chain connects TRBV29-1 to TRBJ2-3, with a tentative D call TRBD2 (6 bases). Germline V gene lookup returns CDR1 SQVTM and CDR2 ANQGSEA. Trimming shortened V by 4 bases and J by 2 bases, and 13 bases separated the two germline ends. This CDR3 region has 14 residues. CDR3: CSVVASEITDTQYF. CDR3 coding DNA: TGCAGCGTTGTTGCTAGCGAAATCACAGATACGCAGTATTTT.

The rearrangement uses TRBV6-1 and TRBJ1-2; possibly TRBD1 for D (5 bases). The CDR3 loop spans 15 amino acids. Germline-derived CDR1 and CDR2 are MNHNS and SASEGT. V was pared by 7 bases and J by 0 bases, with 15 bases between. This chain's CDR3 is CASKPDSPANYGYTF. The CDR3, as DNA: TGTGCCAGCAAACCTGACAGCCCAGCTAACTATGGCTACACCTTC.

The chain joins TRBV2 to TRBJ2-3, with 15 bases identical to TRBD2. The V segment lost 2 bases and the J segment 7 bases; nucleotides outside the gene matches: 10. The CDR3 covers 18 residues. Germline assignment: CDR1 SNHLY and CDR2 FYNNEI. The CDR3, as DNA: TGTGCCAGCAGTGAACGGTGGGGACTAGCGGGAGGAGGGAATACGCAGTATTTT. Translation gives CASSERWGLAGGGNTQYF.

J is TRBJ1-4 and V is TRBV28; D may be TRBD1 (6 bases). The CDR3 extends over 14 amino acids. Germline CDR1 MDHEN, CDR2 SYDVKM. V shed 4 bases and J shed 10 bases, with 16 bases lying between them. As DNA, the CDR3 is TGTGCCAGCAGTTCCCCTTGGACAGACGGAAAACTGTTTTTT. As protein: CASSSPWTDGKLFF.